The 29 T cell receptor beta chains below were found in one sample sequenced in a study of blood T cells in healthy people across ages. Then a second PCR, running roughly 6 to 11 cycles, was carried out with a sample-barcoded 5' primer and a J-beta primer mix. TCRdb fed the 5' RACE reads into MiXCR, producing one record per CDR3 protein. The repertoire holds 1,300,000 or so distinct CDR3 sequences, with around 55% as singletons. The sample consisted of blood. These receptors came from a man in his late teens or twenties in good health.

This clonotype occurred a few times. CDR3 in DNA: TGTGCCAGCAAACCTATTGGGGTTAATTCACCCCTCCACTTT. Encoded protein: CASKPIGVNSPLHF. The rearrangement links TRBV7-2 to TRBJ1-6, with unresolved D. The CDR3 is 14 residues long. Germline-derived CDR1 and CDR2 are SGHTA and FQGNSA. V was shortened by 7 bases and J by 6 bases, with 13 bases between the two germline ends.

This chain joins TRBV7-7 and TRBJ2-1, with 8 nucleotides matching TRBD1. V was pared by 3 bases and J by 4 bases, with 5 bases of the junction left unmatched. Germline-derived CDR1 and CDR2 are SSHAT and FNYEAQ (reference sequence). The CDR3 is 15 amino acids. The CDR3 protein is CASSLGQDGYNEQFF. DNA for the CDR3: TGTGCCAGCAGCTTGGGACAGGATGGTTACAATGAGCAGTTCTTC.

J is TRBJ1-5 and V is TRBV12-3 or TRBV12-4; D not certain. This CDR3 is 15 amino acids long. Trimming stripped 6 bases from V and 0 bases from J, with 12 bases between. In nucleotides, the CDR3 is TGTGCCAGCAGCCCAGCAGGTTATAGCAATCAGCCCCAGCATTTT. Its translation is CASSPAGYSNQPQHF.

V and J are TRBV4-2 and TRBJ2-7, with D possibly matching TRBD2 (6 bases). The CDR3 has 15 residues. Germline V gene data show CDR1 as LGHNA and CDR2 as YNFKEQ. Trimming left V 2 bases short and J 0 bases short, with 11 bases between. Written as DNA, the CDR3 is TGTGCCAGCAGCCAACTTAGCGGAACCTCCTACGAGCAGTACTTC. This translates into CASSQLSGTSYEQYF.

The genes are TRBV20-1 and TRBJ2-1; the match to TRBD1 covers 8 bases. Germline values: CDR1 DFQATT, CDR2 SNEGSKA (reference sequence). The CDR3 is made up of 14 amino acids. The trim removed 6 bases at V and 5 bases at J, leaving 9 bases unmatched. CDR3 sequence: CSAEGQGRDNEQFF. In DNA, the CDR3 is TGCAGTGCCGAAGGACAGGGACGAGACAATGAGCAGTTCTTC.

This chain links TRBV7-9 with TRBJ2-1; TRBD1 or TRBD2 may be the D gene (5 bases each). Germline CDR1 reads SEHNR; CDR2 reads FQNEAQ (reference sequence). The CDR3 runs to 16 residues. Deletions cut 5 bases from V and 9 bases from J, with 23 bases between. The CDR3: CASSLPTAAVGTEQFF. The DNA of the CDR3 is TGTGCCAGCAGCCTGCCCACAGCGGCGGTGGGGACTGAGCAGTTCTTC.

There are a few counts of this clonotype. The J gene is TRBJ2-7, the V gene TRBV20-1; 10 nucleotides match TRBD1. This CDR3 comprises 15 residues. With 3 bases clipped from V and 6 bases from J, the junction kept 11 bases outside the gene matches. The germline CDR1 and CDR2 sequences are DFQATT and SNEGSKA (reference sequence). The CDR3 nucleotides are TGCAGTGCTAGTGCTCGGGACAGGGGAAATCTCGAGCAGTACTTC. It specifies CSASARDRGNLEQYF.

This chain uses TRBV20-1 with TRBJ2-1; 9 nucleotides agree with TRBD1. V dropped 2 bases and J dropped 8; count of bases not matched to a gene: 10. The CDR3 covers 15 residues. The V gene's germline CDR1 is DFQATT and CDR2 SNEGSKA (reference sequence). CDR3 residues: CSARPQGAASHEQFF. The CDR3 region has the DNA TGCAGTGCTAGACCACAGGGGGCCGCCTCCCATGAGCAGTTCTTC.

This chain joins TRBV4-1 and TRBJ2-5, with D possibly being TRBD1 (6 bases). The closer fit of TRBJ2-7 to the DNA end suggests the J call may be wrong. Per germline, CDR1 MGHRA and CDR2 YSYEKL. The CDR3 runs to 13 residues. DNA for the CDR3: TGCGCCAGCAGCCCTTACAGGGACTACGAGCAGTACTTC. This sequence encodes CASSPYRDYEQYF.

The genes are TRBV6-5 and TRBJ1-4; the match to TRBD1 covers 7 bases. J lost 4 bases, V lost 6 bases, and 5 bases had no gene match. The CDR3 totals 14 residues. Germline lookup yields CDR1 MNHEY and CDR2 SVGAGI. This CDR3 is CASRPWDSNEKLFF. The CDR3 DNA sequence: TGTGCCAGCAGACCGTGGGACAGTAATGAAAAACTGTTTTTT.

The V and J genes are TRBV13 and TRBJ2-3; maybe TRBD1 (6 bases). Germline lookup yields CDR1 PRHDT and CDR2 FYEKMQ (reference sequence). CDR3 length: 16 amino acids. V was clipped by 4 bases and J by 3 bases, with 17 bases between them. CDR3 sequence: CASSSPGRGGTDTQYF. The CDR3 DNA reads TGTGCCAGCAGCTCGCCGGGACGAGGGGGTACAGATACGCAGTATTTT.

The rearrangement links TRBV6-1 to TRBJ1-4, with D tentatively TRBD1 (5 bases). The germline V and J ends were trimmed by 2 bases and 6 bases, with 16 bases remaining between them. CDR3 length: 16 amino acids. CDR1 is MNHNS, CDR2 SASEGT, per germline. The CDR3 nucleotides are TGTGCCAGCAGTGAAACGCGCGGGGGGAGGGATGAAAAACTGTTTTTT. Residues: CASSETRGGRDEKLFF.

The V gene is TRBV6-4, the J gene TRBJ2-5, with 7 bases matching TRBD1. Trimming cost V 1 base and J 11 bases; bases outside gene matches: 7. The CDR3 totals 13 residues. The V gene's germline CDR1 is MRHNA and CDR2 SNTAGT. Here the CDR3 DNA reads TGTGCCAGCAGTGACTACACAGGGGAAGAGCAGTACTTC. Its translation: CASSDYTGEEQYF.

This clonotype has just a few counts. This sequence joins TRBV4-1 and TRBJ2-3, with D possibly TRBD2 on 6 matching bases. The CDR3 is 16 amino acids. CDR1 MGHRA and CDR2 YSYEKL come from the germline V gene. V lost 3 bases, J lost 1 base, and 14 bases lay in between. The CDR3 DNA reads TGCGCCAGCAGCCACCTTAGGGAGCGGGGCACAGATACGCAGTATTTT. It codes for CASSHLRERGTDTQYF.

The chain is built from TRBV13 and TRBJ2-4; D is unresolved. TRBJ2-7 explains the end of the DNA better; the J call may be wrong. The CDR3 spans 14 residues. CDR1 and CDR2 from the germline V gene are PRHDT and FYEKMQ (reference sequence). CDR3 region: CASSSEVPSYEQYF. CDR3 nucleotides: TGTGCCAGCAGCTCCGAAGTCCCCTCCTACGAGCAGTACTTC.

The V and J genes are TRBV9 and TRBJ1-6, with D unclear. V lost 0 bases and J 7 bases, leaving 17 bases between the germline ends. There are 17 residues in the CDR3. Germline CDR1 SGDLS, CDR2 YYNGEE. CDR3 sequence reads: CASSVAGGAGGNSPLHF. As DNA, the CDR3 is TGTGCCAGCAGCGTAGCTGGAGGCGCCGGTGGGAATTCACCCCTCCACTTT. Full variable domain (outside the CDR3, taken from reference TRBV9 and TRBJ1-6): DSGVTQTPKHLITATGQRVTLRCSPRSGDLSVYWYQQSLDQGLQFLIQYYNGEERAKGNILERFSAQQFPDLHSELNLSSLELGDSALYFCASSVAGGAGGNSPLHFGNGTRLTVT.

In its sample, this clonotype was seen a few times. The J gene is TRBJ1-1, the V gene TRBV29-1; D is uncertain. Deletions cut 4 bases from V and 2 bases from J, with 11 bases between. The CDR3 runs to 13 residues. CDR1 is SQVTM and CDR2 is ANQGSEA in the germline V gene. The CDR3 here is CSVGSKANTEAFF. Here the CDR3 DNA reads TGCAGCGTTGGTTCCAAGGCAAACACTGAAGCTTTCTTT.

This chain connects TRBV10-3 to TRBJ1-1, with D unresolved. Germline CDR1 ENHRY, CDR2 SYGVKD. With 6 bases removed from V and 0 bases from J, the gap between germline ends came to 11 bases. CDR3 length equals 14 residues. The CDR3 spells CAIRQPGMNTEAFF. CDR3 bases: TGTGCCATCAGGCAGCCAGGCATGAACACTGAAGCTTTCTTT.

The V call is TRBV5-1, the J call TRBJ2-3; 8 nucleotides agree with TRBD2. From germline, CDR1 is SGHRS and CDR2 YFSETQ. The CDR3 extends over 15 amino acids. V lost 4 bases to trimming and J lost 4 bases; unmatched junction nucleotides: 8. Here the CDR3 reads CASSLSGSGPDTQYF. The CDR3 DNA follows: TGCGCCAGCAGCCTGAGCGGGAGTGGCCCAGATACGCAGTATTTT.

The chain's CDR3 is CSVRRGSSYEQYF. In nucleotides, the CDR3 is TGCAGCGTCCGGAGGGGTAGCTCCTACGAGCAGTACTTC. The J gene is TRBJ2-7, the V gene TRBV29-1; possibly TRBD2 for D (6 bases). CDR3 length: 13 amino acids. Germline CDR1 and CDR2: SQVTM and ANQGSEA. The ends were cut back, 6 bases at V and 0 bases at J, with 12 bases in the middle.

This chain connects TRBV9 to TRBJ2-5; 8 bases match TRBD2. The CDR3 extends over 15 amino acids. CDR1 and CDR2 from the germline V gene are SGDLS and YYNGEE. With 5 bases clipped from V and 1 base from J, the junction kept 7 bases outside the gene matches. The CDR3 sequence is CASSVSGNGQETQYF. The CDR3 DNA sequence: TGTGCCAGCAGTGTTAGCGGGAACGGCCAAGAGACCCAGTACTTC.

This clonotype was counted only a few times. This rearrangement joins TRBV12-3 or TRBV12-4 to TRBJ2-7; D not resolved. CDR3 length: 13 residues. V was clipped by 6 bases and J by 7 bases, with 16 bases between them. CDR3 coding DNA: TGTGCCAGCAGCCCTACCGGTCCACGAGAGCAGTACTTC. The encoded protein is CASSPTGPREQYF.

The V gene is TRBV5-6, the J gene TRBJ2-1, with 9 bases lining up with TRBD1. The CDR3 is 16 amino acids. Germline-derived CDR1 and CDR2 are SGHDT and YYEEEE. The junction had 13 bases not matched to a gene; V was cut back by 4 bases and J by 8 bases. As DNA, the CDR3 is TGTGCCAGCAGCGGGTTGGGACAGGGCGGTTCTGATGAGCAGTTCTTC. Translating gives CASSGLGQGGSDEQFF.

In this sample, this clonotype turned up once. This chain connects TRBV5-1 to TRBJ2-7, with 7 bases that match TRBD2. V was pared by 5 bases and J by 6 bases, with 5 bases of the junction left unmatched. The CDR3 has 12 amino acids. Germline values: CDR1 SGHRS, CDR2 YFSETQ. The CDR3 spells CASRREISEQYF. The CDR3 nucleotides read TGCGCCAGCAGGCGGGAGATCTCCGAGCAGTACTTC.

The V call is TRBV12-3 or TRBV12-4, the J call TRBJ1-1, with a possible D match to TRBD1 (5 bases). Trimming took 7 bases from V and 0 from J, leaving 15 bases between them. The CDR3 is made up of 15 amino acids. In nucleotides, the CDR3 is TGTGCCAGCACCTTGTCGGGGCAGTTGAACACTGAAGCTTTCTTT. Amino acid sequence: CASTLSGQLNTEAFF.

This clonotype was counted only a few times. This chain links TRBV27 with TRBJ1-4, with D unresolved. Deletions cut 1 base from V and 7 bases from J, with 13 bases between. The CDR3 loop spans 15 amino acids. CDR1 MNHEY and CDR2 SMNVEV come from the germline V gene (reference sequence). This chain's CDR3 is CASSLFGRMGEKLFF. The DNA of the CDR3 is TGTGCCAGCAGTTTATTCGGGAGGATGGGTGAAAAACTGTTTTTT. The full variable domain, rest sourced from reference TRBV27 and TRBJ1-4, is EAQVTQNPRYLITVTGKKLTVTCSQNMNHEYMSWYRQDPGLGLRQIYYSMNVEVTDKGDVPEGYKVSRKEKRNFPLILESPSPNQTSLYFCASSLFGRMGEKLFFGSGTQLSVL.

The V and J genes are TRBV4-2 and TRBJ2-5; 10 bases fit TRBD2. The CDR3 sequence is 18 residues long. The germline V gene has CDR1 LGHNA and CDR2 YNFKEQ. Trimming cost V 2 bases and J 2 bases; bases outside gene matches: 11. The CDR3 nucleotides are TGTGCCAGCAGCCAACTGAACACCCTAGCGGGGGTACAAGAGACCCAGTACTTC. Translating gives CASSQLNTLAGVQETQYF.

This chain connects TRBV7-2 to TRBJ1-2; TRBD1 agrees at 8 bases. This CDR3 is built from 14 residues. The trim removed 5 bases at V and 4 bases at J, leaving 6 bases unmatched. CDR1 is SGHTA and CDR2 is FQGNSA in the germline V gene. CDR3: CASSLDRVFYGYTF. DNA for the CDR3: TGTGCCAGCAGCCTGGACAGGGTCTTCTATGGCTACACCTTC.

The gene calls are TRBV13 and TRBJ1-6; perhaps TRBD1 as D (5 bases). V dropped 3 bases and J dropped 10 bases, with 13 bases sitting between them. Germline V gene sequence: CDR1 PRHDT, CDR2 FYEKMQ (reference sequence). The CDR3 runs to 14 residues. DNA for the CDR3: TGTGCCAGCAGCTTTCGTGGGGCCCGCTCACCCCTCCACTTT. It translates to CASSFRGARSPLHF. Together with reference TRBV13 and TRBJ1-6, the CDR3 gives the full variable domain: AAGVIQSPRHLIKEKRETATLKCYPIPRHDTVYWYQQGPGQDPQFLISFYEKMQSDKGSIPDRFSAQQFSDYHSELNMSSLELGDSALYFCASSFRGARSPLHFGNGTRLTVT.